Each of the 31 T cell receptor beta chains below was sequenced from the same sample in a study of read filtering for tumor transcriptome and immune sequencing. From roughly 400 ng of RNA, a library with molecular barcoded alpha/delta and beta/gamma adaptors was made. TCRdb used MiXCR to reprocess the reads, holding one entry per CDR3 protein. The sample includes more than 70,000 distinct CDR3 sequences, roughly 21% seen only once; the top ten take 10% to 12%. The specimen was a population of CD138-negative cells sorted from bone marrow. The receptors originated from a donor aged 40 or over with multiple myeloma.

This clonotype appeared many times. The V call is TRBV27, the J call TRBJ2-5, with D perhaps TRBD2 (7 bases). The V gene's germline CDR1 is MNHEY and CDR2 SMNVEV (reference sequence). Between the trimmed V and J ends, which lost 4 bases and 5 bases, there was a span of 14 bases. The CDR3 has 14 residues. The CDR3 DNA sequence: TGTGCCAGCAGTTCAAGGGGGGGCGGTGAGACCCAGTACTTC. Protein: CASSSRGGGETQYF.

Regarding this clonotype: One base separates it from a far larger clone, so it is likely a read error. The chain employs TRBV11-2 and TRBJ2-7; D remains unclear. The CDR3 has 14 residues. Germline V gene lookup returns CDR1 SGHAT and CDR2 FQNNGV. The CDR3 protein is CASSLYVRTYEQCF. CDR3 nucleotides: TGTGCCAGCAGCTTATACGTTAGAACCTACGAGCAGTGCTTC.

The chain couples TRBV4-2 to TRBJ1-1, with 7 bases identical to TRBD1. J was trimmed by 5 bases and V by 3 bases; bases with no gene match: 12. Per the germline V gene, CDR1 is LGHNA and CDR2 is YNFKEQ. This CDR3 contains 16 residues. The CDR3 reads CASSQPLPGGKTEAFF. The CDR3 DNA sequence: TGTGCCAGCAGCCAGCCCCTTCCAGGGGGGAAGACTGAAGCTTTCTTT.

This clonotype came up once. This clone may be a read error of a much larger clone one base away. V usage is TRBV6-1 and J usage is TRBJ2-3, with 15 bases fitting TRBD2. Germline loops: CDR1 MNHNS, CDR2 SASEGT. With 8 bases clipped from V and 6 bases from J, the junction kept 12 bases outside the gene matches. The CDR3 has 17 residues. CDR3 in DNA: TGTGCCAGCGGCTATAACGGACTAGCGGGGGGGCAGGATACGCAGTATTTT. Its protein product is CASGYNGLAGGQDTQYF.

This clonotype was observed a handful of times. The chain recombines TRBV2 with TRBJ1-1, with D unclear. Germline V gene lookup returns CDR1 SNHLY and CDR2 FYNNEI. V was trimmed by 2 bases and J by 2 bases, leaving 6 bases between them. CDR3 length: 13 residues. This CDR3 reads CASSEQPNTEAFF. The CDR3 DNA reads as TGTGCCAGCAGTGAACAGCCAAACACTGAAGCTTTCTTT.

The table lists this clonotype with many counts. This chain connects TRBV7-9 to TRBJ2-5, with D perhaps being TRBD1 or TRBD2 (6 bases each). Germline values: CDR1 SEHNR, CDR2 FQNEAQ (reference sequence). The CDR3 contains 15 residues. Trimming cost V 6 bases and J 4 bases, with 18 bases left between them. CDR3 sequence (DNA): TGTGCCAGCAGACCCTCAAGGGGGGTCGGAGAGACCCAGTACTTC. Encoded protein: CASRPSRGVGETQYF.

There are many counts of this clonotype. This rearrangement joins TRBV7-9 to TRBJ1-1; D not certain. Germline CDR1 SEHNR, CDR2 FQNEAQ (reference sequence). The CDR3 totals 15 residues. The germline V and J ends were trimmed by 7 bases and 0 bases, with 15 bases remaining between them. The CDR3: CASMPGRAVNTEAFF. The CDR3 nucleotides read TGTGCCAGCATGCCCGGGAGGGCAGTGAACACTGAAGCTTTCTTT.

This clonotype was found many times. This rearrangement joins TRBV27 to TRBJ1-6; the D gene is possibly TRBD1 (6 bases). Trimming left V 0 bases short and J 11 bases short, with 20 bases between. The CDR3 is 17 residues long. CDR1 is MNHEY, CDR2 SMNVEV, per germline (reference sequence). In DNA, the CDR3 is TGTGCCAGCAGTTTATCGGGACAACCACTCTTGGGAGCACCCCTCCACTTT. It encodes CASSLSGQPLLGAPLHF.

This clonotype was detected ten times or more. This chain uses TRBV4-2 with TRBJ2-7; 7 bases agree with TRBD1. This CDR3 has 14 amino acids. After removal of 3 bases from V and 3 bases from J, the junction contained 5 bases not matched to a gene. CDR1 is LGHNA, CDR2 YNFKEQ, per germline. The CDR3 is CASSQGQINYEQYF. The DNA for the CDR3 is TGTGCCAGCAGCCAGGGACAGATCAACTACGAGCAGTACTTC.

This clonotype has a handful of counts. The gene calls are TRBV28 and TRBJ2-3; TRBD1 or TRBD2 may be the D gene (5 bases each). This CDR3 region has 15 residues. Germline CDR1 and CDR2: MDHEN and SYDVKM. V gave up 5 bases and J gave up 2 bases, with 14 bases separating them. The CDR3 spells CASSPVGTNTDTQYF. CDR3 in DNA: TGTGCCAGCAGTCCTGTGGGGACGAACACAGATACGCAGTATTTT.

This clonotype occurred many times. This chain connects TRBV7-9 to TRBJ1-4; possibly TRBD1 for D (5 bases). The CDR3 runs 14 residues. Germline V gives CDR1 SEHNR, CDR2 FQNEAQ (reference sequence). V lost 5 bases, J lost 2 bases, and 9 bases lay in between. CDR3 sequence: CASSASGTNEKLFF. The DNA for the CDR3 is TGTGCCAGCAGCGCCTCAGGGACTAATGAAAAACTGTTTTTT.

This clonotype was detected many times. The chain employs TRBV2 and TRBJ2-3; D may be TRBD1 or TRBD2 (5 bases each). V was trimmed by 7 bases and J by 2 bases, leaving 22 bases between them. This CDR3 contains 17 residues. Germline-derived CDR1 and CDR2 are SNHLY and FYNNEI. The CDR3 loop is CASKTEGPREFTDTQYF. The CDR3 nucleotides read TGTGCCAGCAAAACCGAGGGACCTAGAGAATTCACAGATACGCAGTATTTT.

The rearrangement joins TRBV12-3 or TRBV12-4 to TRBJ1-2; unclear D gene. The CDR3 consists of 13 residues. The ends were cut back, 2 bases at V and 10 bases at J, with 14 bases in the middle. The chain's CDR3 is CASSLNPEGDYTF. CDR3 nucleotides: TGTGCCAGCAGTTTAAACCCGGAGGGCGACTACACCTTC.

V and J are TRBV7-8 and TRBJ1-6, with D maybe TRBD1 (6 bases). The germline gives CDR1 SGHVS, CDR2 FQNEAQ. The CDR3 is made up of 14 amino acids. The V and J ends lost 5 bases and 5 bases respectively, with 10 bases between them. Here the CDR3 reads CASSRAGDNSPLHF. The CDR3 DNA reads TGTGCCAGCAGCCGGGCAGGGGATAATTCACCCCTCCACTTT.

The chain couples TRBV5-1 to TRBJ2-5, with 12 bases lining up with TRBD2. The V and J ends lost 4 bases and 4 bases, in that order; junction bases with no gene match: 11. The CDR3 is made up of 17 amino acids. CDR1 and CDR2 (germline): SGHRS, YFSETQ. This CDR3 is CASSRLAGAQVAETQYF. DNA of the CDR3: TGCGCCAGCAGCCGACTAGCGGGGGCGCAGGTTGCAGAGACCCAGTACTTC.

This clonotype was counted at least ten times. V usage is TRBV28 and J usage is TRBJ2-5; either TRBD1 or TRBD2 may supply D (5 bases each). The CDR3 spans 15 residues. Per the germline V gene, CDR1 is MDHEN and CDR2 is SYDVKM. V was trimmed by 3 bases and J by 3 bases, leaving 14 bases between them. CDR3 nucleotides: TGTGCCAGCAGTTTGGGACCGACCTCCGAAGAGACCCAGTACTTC. Protein product: CASSLGPTSEETQYF.

About this clonotype itself: A read error may explain this, as a much larger clone is one base away. The chain has TRBV5-5 and TRBJ2-7; perhaps TRBD1 as D (6 bases). Germline V gene data show CDR1 as SGHKS and CDR2 as YYEKEE (reference sequence). The CDR3 is 15 residues long. This CDR3 is CASSGTRDTYYGQYF. In DNA form, the CDR3 reads TGTGCCAGCAGCGGGACCCGGGACACCTACTACGGGCAGTACTTC.

This clonotype turned up a few times. The rearrangement joins TRBV5-6 to TRBJ1-1; D uncertain. CDR1 is SGHDT, CDR2 YYEEEE, per germline. V shed 0 bases and J shed 0 bases, with 12 bases lying between them. The CDR3 covers 16 residues. The CDR3 nucleotides are TGTGCCAGCAGCTTGGGACTCCTCGGGGTGAACACTGAAGCTTTCTTT. It is translated as CASSLGLLGVNTEAFF.

At least ten counts were recorded for this clonotype. The V gene is TRBV7-9, the J gene TRBJ2-1, with D possibly called TRBD1 or TRBD2 (5 bases each). Trimming took off 1 base at V and 9 bases at J, with 7 bases between the two ends. The CDR3 contains 12 residues. Per germline, CDR1 SEHNR and CDR2 FQNEAQ (reference sequence). This CDR3 is CASSLVGTEQFF. CDR3 DNA: TGTGCCAGCAGCTTAGTGGGGACTGAGCAGTTCTTC.

The table lists this clonotype with many counts. The chain has TRBV3-1 and TRBJ1-4, with D unclear. Per germline, CDR1 LGHDT and CDR2 YNNKEL (reference sequence). The CDR3 length is 12 residues. The V and J ends lost 2 bases and 8 bases respectively, with 6 bases between them. CDR3 bases: TGTGCCAGCAGCCAACACGCGGAAAAACTGTTTTTT. Translated: CASSQHAEKLFF. The complete variable domain, with remaining parts taken from reference TRBV3-1 and TRBJ1-4, reads DTAVSQTPKYLVTQMGNDKSIKCEQNLGHDTMYWYKQDSKKFLKIMFSYNNKELIINETVPNRFSPKSPDKAHLNLHINSLELGDSAVYFCASSQHAEKLFFGSGTQLSVL.

The chain uses TRBV5-1 and TRBJ2-3; possibly TRBD1 for D (6 bases). The germline V and J ends were trimmed by 0 bases and 0 bases, with 11 bases remaining between them. This CDR3 is 16 amino acids long. Germline CDR1 SGHRS, CDR2 YFSETQ. The CDR3 region has the DNA TGCGCCAGCAGCTTGGTACGGGACACCAGCACAGATACGCAGTATTTT. It specifies CASSLVRDTSTDTQYF.

This clonotype was observed at least ten times. The J gene is TRBJ1-1, the V gene TRBV6-2 or TRBV6-3; 7 positions agree with TRBD1. The CDR3 totals 13 residues. With 7 bases clipped from V and 5 bases from J, the junction kept 7 bases outside the gene matches. Germline assignment: CDR1 MNHEY and CDR2 SVGEGT. CDR3 DNA sequence: TGTGCCAGCATTCCGACAGGGAGGACTGAAGCTTTCTTT. Translated, it gives CASIPTGRTEAFF.

On this clonotype: The missing conserved phenylalanine or tryptophan at the end of this CDR3 makes a read error likely. The genes are TRBV19 and TRBJ2-4; D is unclear. From germline, CDR1 is LNHDA and CDR2 SQIVND (reference sequence). The CDR3 is made up of 15 amino acids. Trimming pared 5 bases from V and 2 bases from J, leaving 13 bases between. The chain's CDR3 is CASSPQDGPKNIQYI. The CDR3 DNA follows: TGTGCCAGTAGTCCCCAGGACGGCCCCAAAAACATTCAGTACATC.

In the case of this clonotype: A much larger clone differs from this one at a single base, so this may be a read error. The V call is TRBV12-3 or TRBV12-4, the J call TRBJ2-3; 8 bases line up with TRBD1. This CDR3 contains 15 residues. CDR3 sequence reads: CVSSPGGGYTDTQYF. The CDR3 DNA reads as TGTGTCAGCAGCCCAGGGGGCGGTTACACAGATACGCAGTATTTT.

Regarding this clonotype: A read error may account for a junction end that differs from germline. The chain employs TRBV28 and TRBJ2-1, with D possibly being TRBD1 (6 bases). Germline V gene data show CDR1 as MDHEN and CDR2 as SYDVKM. This CDR3 is built from 12 residues. The DNA of the CDR3 is TGTGCCAGCAGCCGATGGGGGCGTGAGCAGCTCTTC. It specifies CASSRWGREQLF.

There are many counts of this clonotype. The J gene is TRBJ2-4, the V gene TRBV5-1; D remains unclear. Trimming removed 1 base at V and 8 bases at J, with 10 bases between. There are 13 residues in the CDR3. Per germline, CDR1 SGHRS and CDR2 YFSETQ. DNA of the CDR3: TGCGCCAGCAGCTTGCAGTTGTCGGACATTCAGTACTTC. Translating gives CASSLQLSDIQYF.

This clonotype was observed a few times. The chain joins TRBV20-1 to TRBJ2-7; weak D call: TRBD2 (6 bases). Trimming removed 4 bases at V and 11 bases at J, with 15 bases between. This CDR3 region has 11 residues. Germline CDR1 is DFQATT and CDR2 is SNEGSKA (reference sequence). DNA of the CDR3: TGCAGTGCTAAGGCAGGTGGGGGGAAGTACTTC. This sequence encodes CSAKAGGGKYF.

The chain has TRBV20-1 and TRBJ2-2; 8 bases align to TRBD1. This CDR3 region has 14 residues. Germline CDR1 and CDR2: DFQATT and SNEGSKA (reference sequence). The trim removed 5 bases at V and 0 bases at J, leaving 2 bases unmatched. CDR3 bases: TGCAGTGCTTTACAGGGGGCGAACACCGGGGAGCTGTTTTTT. Amino acid sequence: CSALQGANTGELFF.

As regards this clonotype: A read error may be the cause here, since a much bigger clone is one base away. The genes are TRBV5-1 and TRBJ2-3; 7 bases line up with TRBD1. This CDR3 has 16 residues. Germline V gives CDR1 SGHRS, CDR2 YFSETQ. The CDR3 loop reads CACSLGIQGGTDTQYF. CDR3 nucleotides: TGCGCCTGCAGCCTCGGGATTCAGGGGGGCACAGATACGCAGTATTTT.

This clonotype is classed as medium-sized (0.01 to 0.1%). The chain links TRBV27 to TRBJ2-7; no firm D call. The CDR3 loop spans 15 amino acids. Germline V gene data show CDR1 as MNHEY and CDR2 as SMNVEV (reference sequence). Trimming removed 0 bases from V and 2 bases from J, with 11 bases in between. The CDR3 region is CASSLSPGPPYEQYF. CDR3 DNA sequence: TGTGCCAGCAGTTTATCCCCCGGACCACCCTACGAGCAGTACTTC.

About this clonotype itself: Lacking the conserved final phenylalanine or tryptophan, this CDR3 likely reflects a read error. The CDR3 DNA is TGTGCCAGCAGCTGGACCAACACCGGGGAGCTGTTTCTT. It encodes CASSWTNTGELFL. This chain connects TRBV11-1 to TRBJ2-2; no clear D gene. Trimming stripped 4 bases from V and 2 bases from J, with 5 bases between. CDR3 length: 13 residues. Germline V gives CDR1 SGHAT, CDR2 FQDESV (reference sequence).